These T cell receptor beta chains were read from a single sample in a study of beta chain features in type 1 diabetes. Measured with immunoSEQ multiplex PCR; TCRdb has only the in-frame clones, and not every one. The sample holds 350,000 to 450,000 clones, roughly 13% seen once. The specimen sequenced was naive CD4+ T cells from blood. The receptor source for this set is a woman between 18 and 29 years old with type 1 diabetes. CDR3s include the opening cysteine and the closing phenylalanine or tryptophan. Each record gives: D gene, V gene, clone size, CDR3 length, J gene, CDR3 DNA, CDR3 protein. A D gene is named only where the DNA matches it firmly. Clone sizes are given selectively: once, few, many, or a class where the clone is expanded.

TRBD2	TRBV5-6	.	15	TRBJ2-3	TGTGCCAGCAGCCTGCCCCTAGCGGTCACAGATACGCAGTATTTT	CASSLPLAVTDTQYF
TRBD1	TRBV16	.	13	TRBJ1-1	TGTGCCAGCAGCCAAGAGACAGGGACTGAAGCTTTCTTT	CASSQETGTEAFF
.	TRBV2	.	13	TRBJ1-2	TGTGCCAGCACCCCCCAGAACGACTATGGCTACACCTTC	CASTPQNDYGYTF
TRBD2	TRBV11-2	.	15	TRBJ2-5	TGTGCCAGCAGCTCCCCGGGACTAGCGCGGACTGTTGAGTACTTC	CASSSPGLARTVEYF
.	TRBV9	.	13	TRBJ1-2	TGTGCCAGCAGCGTGCAGGGAAACTATGGCTACACCTTC	CASSVQGNYGYTF
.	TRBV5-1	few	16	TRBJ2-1	TGCGCCAGCAGCTTGGAAGCCACCCACCCTTCCAATGAGCAGTTCTTC	CASSLEATHPSNEQFF
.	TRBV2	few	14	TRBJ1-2	TGTGCCAGCAGTGAAATGTTAAGGGGTTATGGCTACACCTTC	CASSEMLRGYGYTF
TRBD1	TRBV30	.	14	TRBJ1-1	TGTGCCTGGAGAAACCGACAGGGGTTGGCTGAAGCTTTCTTT	CAWRNRQGLAEAFF
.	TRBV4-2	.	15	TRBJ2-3	TGTGCCAGCAGCCAAAACAACCAGGGCACAGATACGCAGTATTTT	CASSQNNQGTDTQYF
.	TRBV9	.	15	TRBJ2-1	TGTGCCAGCAGCGTAGTAGACCTAGCTTCCAATGAGCAGTTCTTC	CASSVVDLASNEQFF
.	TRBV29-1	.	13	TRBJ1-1	TGCAGCGTTGTGGCACAATTGAACACTGAAGCTTTCTTT	CSVVAQLNTEAFF
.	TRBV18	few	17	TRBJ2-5	TGTGCCAGCTCACCCCGGCAGACAGGAGTTGCGCAAGAGACCCAGTACTTC	CASSPRQTGVAQETQYF
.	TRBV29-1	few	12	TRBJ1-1	TGCAGCGTACGAGGTTTGTTCACTGAAGCTTTCTTT	CSVRGLFTEAFF
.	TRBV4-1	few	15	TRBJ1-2	TGCGCCAGCAGGCCTCCAGGGGATGCTAACTATGGCTACACCTTC	CASRPPGDANYGYTF
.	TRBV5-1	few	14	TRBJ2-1	TGCGCCAGCAGGAGGCCAGGGAATTACAATGAGCAGTTCTTC	CASRRPGNYNEQFF
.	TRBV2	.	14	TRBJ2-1	TGTGCCAGCAGCCTAGGACAGAAAATAAATGAGCAGTTCTTC	CASSLGQKINEQFF
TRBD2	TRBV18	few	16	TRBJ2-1	TGTGCCAGCTCACCACGGTCTAGCGGGAGCTACAATGAGCAGTTCTTC	CASSPRSSGSYNEQFF
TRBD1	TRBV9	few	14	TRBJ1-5	TGTGCCAGCAGCGTAGAGGACAGGGGTTCGACCCAGCATTTT	CASSVEDRGSTQHF
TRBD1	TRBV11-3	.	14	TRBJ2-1	TGTGCCAGCAGCTTAGGACAGGGGACCAATGAGCAGTTCTTC	CASSLGQGTNEQFF
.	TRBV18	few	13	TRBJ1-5	TGTGCCAGCTCACAACTGCCCGGTCAGCCCCAGCATTTT	CASSQLPGQPQHF
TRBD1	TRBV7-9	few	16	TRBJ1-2	TGTGCCAGCAGCAAAAGGACAGGTCCTACTAACTATGGCTACACCTTC	CASSKRTGPTNYGYTF
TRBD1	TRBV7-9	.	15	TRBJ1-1	TGTGCCAGCAGCTCCCCCGGGACAGGGAACACTGAAGCTTTCTTT	CASSSPGTGNTEAFF
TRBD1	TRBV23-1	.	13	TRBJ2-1	TGCGCCACGACGACAGGGGCGTTCAATGAGCAGTTCTTC	CATTTGAFNEQFF
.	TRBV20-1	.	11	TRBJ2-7	TGCAGTGCTAGTCGCGTCTACGAGCAGTACTTC	CSASRVYEQYF
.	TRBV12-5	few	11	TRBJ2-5	TGTGCTAGCGGTGGAGGGGAGACCCAGTACTTC	CASGGGETQYF
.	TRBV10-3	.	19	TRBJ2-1	TGTGCCATCAGTGAGTCGGAACAGGACGTCTGGGCAGGAAGAAATGAGCAGTTCTTC	CAISESEQDVWAGRNEQFF
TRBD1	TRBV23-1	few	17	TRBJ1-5	TGCGCCAGCAGTCAAATACGGCGGGACAGGGGTTATCAGCCCCAGCATTTT	CASSQIRRDRGYQPQHF
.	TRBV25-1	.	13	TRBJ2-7	TGTGCCAGCAGTCCTCCGGGCTCCTACGAGCAGTACTTC	CASSPPGSYEQYF
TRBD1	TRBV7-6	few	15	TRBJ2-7	TGTGCCAGCAGTCCAAGGATAGGGGGCTTGTACGAGCAGTACTTC	CASSPRIGGLYEQYF
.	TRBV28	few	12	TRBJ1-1	TGTGCCAGCATTACCGAGGGTTTTGAAGCTTTCTTT	CASITEGFEAFF
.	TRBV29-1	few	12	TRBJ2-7	TGCAGCGTTGAAGGGGGCCGGGCCGAGCAGTACTTC	CSVEGGRAEQYF
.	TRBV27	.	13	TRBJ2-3	TGTGCCAGCAGTCCCCCTAGCACAGATACGCAGTATTTT	CASSPPSTDTQYF
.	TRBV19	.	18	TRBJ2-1	TGTGCCAGTAGTGCAACCCCCCCGCTAGCGAGCTCCTACAATGAGCAGTTCTTC	CASSATPPLASSYNEQFF
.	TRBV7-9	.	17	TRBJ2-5	TGTGCCAGCAGCATCCACTCCCTCGATTCTAGGTGGGAGACCCAGTACTTC	CASSIHSLDSRWETQYF
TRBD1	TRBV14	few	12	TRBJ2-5	TGTCAGACAGGGGATACCCAAGAGACCCAGTACTTC	CQTGDTQETQYF
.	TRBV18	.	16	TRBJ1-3	TGTGCCAGCTCACAGACAGGCCGCAGCTCTGGAAACACCATATATTTT	CASSQTGRSSGNTIYF
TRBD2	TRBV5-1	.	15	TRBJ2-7	TGCGCCAGCAGCACCGAGACTAGCGGCACCTACGAGCAGTACTTC	CASSTETSGTYEQYF
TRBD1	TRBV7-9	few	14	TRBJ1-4	TGTGCCAGCAGCTCCGGACAGGCCCGTGAAAAACTGTTTTTT	CASSSGQAREKLFF
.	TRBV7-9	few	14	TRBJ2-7	TGTGCCAGCAGCTGGGCGGACAGAGTCTACGAGCAGTACTTC	CASSWADRVYEQYF
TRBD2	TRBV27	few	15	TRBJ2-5	TGTGCCAGCAGCCGTCTTAGCGGGGGAAGGGAGACCCAGTACTTC	CASSRLSGGRETQYF
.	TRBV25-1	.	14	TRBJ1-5	TGTGCCAGCAGTGGCGACAGGAGCAATCAGCCCCAGCATTTT	CASSGDRSNQPQHF
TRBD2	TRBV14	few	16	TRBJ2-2	TGTGCCAGCAGCCAAAGCCCTAGCGGTATCACCGGGGAGCTGTTTTTT	CASSQSPSGITGELFF
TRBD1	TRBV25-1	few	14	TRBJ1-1	TGTGCCAGCAGTGCCGGGACAGGGGGTTTCTGGGCTTTCTTT	CASSAGTGGFWAFF
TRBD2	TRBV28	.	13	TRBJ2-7	TGTGCCAGCAGTCTAGCGGGAGCATGGGAGCAGTACTTC	CASSLAGAWEQYF
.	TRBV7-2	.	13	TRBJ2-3	TGTGCCAGCAGCTTAGTATCGGTCAATACGCAGTATTTT	CASSLVSVNTQYF
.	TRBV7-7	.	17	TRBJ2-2	TGTGCCAGCAGCCCGCGCGGAGGGTCAGGGCACACCGGGGAGCTGTTTTTT	CASSPRGGSGHTGELFF
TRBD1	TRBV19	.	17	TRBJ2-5	TGTGCCAGTAGTGCCGCCATTTTGCAGGGGGCTCAAGAGACCCAGTACTTC	CASSAAILQGAQETQYF
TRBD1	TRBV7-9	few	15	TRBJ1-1	TGTGCCAGCAGCCGGGCGACAGGGGGGAACACTGAAGCTTTCTTT	CASSRATGGNTEAFF
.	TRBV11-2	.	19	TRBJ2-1	TGTGCCAGCAGCCGCTTACCTTCCGTGGTAGCGGTCACCTACAATGAGCAGTTCTTC	CASSRLPSVVAVTYNEQFF
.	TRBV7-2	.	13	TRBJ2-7	TGTGCCAGCAGTACGACGAGGTTTTACGAGCAGTACTTC	CASSTTRFYEQYF
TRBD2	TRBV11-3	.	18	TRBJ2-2	TGTGCCAGCAGCTACCCCCCGGGACTAGCAAGAAACACCGGGGAGCTGTTTTTT	CASSYPPGLARNTGELFF
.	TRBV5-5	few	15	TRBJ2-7	TGTGCCAGCAGCCCCCTGGGGCGGGGCCTCTACGAGCAGTACTTC	CASSPLGRGLYEQYF
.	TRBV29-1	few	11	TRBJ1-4	TGCAGCGGGACACGCGCCGAAAAACTGTTTTTT	CSGTRAEKLFF